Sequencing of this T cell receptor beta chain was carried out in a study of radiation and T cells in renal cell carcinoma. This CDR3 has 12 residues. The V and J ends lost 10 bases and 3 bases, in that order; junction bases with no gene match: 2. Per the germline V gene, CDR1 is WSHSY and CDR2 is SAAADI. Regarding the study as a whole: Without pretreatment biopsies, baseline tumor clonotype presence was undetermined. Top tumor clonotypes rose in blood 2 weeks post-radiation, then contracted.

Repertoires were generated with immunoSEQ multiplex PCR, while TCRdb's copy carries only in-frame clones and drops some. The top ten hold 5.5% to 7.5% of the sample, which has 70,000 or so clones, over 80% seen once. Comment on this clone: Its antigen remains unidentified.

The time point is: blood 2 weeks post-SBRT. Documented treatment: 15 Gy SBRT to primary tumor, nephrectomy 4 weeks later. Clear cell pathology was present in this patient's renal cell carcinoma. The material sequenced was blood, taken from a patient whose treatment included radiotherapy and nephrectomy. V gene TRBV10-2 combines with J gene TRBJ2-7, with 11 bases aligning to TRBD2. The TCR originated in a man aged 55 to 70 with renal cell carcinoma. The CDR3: CATGLAGYEQYF. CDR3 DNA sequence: TGCGCCACCGGACTAGCGGGCTACGAGCAGTACTTC.